This TCR beta chain was retrieved from a study of shared clonotypes between healthy human individuals. The J segment lost 9 bases and the V segment lost 0 bases, leaving 10 bases of the junction unmatched. The CDR3 sequence is 17 residues long. Germline V gene sequence: CDR1 ENHRY, CDR2 SYGVKD. This clone was detected once. CD4+ cells were split into CD45RA+ naive and CD45RA-negative memory subsets. The test was conducted at deep level. The method was immunoSEQ multiplex PCR; TCRdb's version includes in-frame clones alone and lacks a portion of them. Seen here are approximately 530,000 clones, approximately 95% observed once, and the top ten hold about 0.068%.

The sample comprised naive CD4+ T cells sorted from blood. Subset described: CD45RA+ positively selected. This sequence was found in a woman in her 30s in good health. J is TRBJ2-1 and V is TRBV10-3, with TRBD2 matching 11 bases. This chain's CDR3 is CAISESQASGRPGEQFF. The CDR3 coding sequence is TGTGCCATCAGTGAGTCACAGGCTAGCGGGAGGCCGGGTGAGCAGTTCTTC.